This T cell receptor beta chain was observed in a study of post-analysis software for immune sequencing data. Study overall: The disease courses spanned relapsing-remitting, secondary progressive and progressive-relapsing forms of multiple sclerosis. The study, taken as a whole, reports: F measure grouped same-batch samples tightly together. People with multiple sclerosis had a significantly lower normalized Chao1 diversity than controls did. Comparison of patients with controls showed a handful of TRBV segments more frequent in patients, TRBV5-6, TRBV5-1 and TRBV20-1 among them.

TCR beta cDNA libraries had unique molecular identifiers. Yield was 450,000 to 650,000 cDNA molecules from about 1 to 10 million T cells. TCRdb processed the PCR reads anew with MiXCR; each CDR3 protein has one entry. Seen here are roughly 800,000 distinct CDR3 sequences, roughly 30% observed once, and the top ten hold around 0.56%. This clonotype appeared a few times. Its specificity is not known. Germline V gives CDR1 MNHNS, CDR2 SASEGT. The CDR3 runs to 15 residues. Between the trimmed V and J ends, which lost 6 bases and 3 bases, there was a span of 15 bases. The sequenced sample was blood. The rearrangement joins TRBV6-1 to TRBJ2-4, with a tentative D call TRBD2 (6 bases). The receptor was derived from a girl under 18 with multiple sclerosis. The CDR3: CASRTSGSGKNIQYF. The CDR3 bases are TGTGCCAGCAGGACCAGCGGGTCCGGCAAAAACATTCAGTACTTC.